This T cell receptor beta chain was found in a study of cytomegalovirus exposure and HLA in healthy donors. This clone was found a few times. V lost 8 bases, J lost 0 bases, and 14 bases lay in between. The CDR3 spans 14 residues. Per germline, CDR1 MDHEN and CDR2 SYDVKM. The PCR used 60 Vbeta and 13 Jbeta primers. The table came from immunoSEQ multiplex PCR; TCRdb's copy has only in-frame clones and leaves some out. The profile covers approximately 150,000 clones, with approximately 80% appearing a single time and around 4.3% taken by the ten largest. The sequence was obtained from a man aged 30 to 39 in good health and CMV-seronegative. The chain uses TRBV28 and TRBJ2-7, with D possibly being TRBD1 (5 bases). Sequenced: PBMCs. The CDR3 DNA reads TGTGCCAGCTTAAGGCAGGGATACTCCTACGAGCAGTACTTC. This translates into CASLRQGYSYEQYF.